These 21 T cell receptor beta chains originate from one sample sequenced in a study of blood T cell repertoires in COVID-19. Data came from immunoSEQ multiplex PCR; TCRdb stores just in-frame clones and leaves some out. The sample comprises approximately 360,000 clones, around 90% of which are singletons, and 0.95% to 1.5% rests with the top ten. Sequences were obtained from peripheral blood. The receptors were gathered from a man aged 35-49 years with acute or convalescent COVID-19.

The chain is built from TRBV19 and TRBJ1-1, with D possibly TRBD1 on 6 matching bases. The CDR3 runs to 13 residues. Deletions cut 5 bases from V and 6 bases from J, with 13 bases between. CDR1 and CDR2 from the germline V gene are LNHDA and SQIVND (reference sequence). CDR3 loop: CASSPTGYAEAFF. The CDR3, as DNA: TGTGCCAGTAGTCCAACAGGGTACGCTGAAGCTTTCTTT.

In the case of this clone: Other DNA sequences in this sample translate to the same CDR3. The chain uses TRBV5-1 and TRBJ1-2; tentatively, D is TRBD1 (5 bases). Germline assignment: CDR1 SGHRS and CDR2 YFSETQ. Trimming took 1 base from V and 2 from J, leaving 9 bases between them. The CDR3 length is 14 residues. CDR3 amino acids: CASSLTGVNYGYTF. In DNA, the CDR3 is TGCGCCAGCAGCTTGACAGGAGTAAACTATGGCTACACCTTC.

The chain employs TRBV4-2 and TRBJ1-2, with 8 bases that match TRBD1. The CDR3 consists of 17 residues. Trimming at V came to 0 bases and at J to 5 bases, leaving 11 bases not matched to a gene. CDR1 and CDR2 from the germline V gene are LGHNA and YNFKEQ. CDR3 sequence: CASSQDERQGLGYGYTF. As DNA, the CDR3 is TGTGCCAGCAGCCAAGATGAGCGACAGGGGCTAGGGTATGGCTACACCTTC.

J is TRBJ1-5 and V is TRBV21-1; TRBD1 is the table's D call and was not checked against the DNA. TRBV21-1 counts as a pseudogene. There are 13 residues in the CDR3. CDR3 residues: CATHDRGNQPQHF. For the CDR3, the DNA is TGTGCCACCCACGACAGGGGCAATCAGCCCCAGCATTTT.

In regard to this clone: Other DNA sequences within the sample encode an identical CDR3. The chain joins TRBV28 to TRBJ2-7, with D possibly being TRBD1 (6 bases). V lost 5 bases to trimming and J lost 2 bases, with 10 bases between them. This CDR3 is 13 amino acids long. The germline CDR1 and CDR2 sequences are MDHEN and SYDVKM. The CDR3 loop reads CASSLGQTYEQYF. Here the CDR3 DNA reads TGTGCCAGCAGTCTTGGACAGACCTACGAGCAGTACTTC. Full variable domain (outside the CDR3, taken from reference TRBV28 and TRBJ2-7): DVKVTQSSRYLVKRTGEKVFLECVQDMDHENMFWYRQDPGLGLRLIYFSYDVKMKEKGDIPEGYSVSREKKERFSLILESASTNQTSMYLCASSLGQTYEQYFGPGTRLTVT.

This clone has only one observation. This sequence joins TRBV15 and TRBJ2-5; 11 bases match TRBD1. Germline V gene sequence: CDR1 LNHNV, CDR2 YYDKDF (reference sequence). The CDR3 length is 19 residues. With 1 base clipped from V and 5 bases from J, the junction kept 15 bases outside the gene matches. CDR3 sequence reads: CATSRALAWTGGFRETQYF. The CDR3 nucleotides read TGTGCCACCAGCAGAGCCCTAGCTTGGACAGGGGGCTTCCGGGAGACCCAGTACTTC. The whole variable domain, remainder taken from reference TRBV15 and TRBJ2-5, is DAMVIQNPRYQVTQFGKPVTLSCSQTLNHNVMYWYQQKSSQAPKLLFHYYDKDFNNEADTPDNFQSRRPNTSFCFLDIRSPGLGDTAMYLCATSRALAWTGGFRETQYFGPGTRLLVL.

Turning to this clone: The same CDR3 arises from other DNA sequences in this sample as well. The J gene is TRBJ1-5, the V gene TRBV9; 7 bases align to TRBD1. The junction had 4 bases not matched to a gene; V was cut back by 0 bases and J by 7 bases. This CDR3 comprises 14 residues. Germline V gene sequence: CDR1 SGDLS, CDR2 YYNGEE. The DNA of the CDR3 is TGTGCCAGCAGCGTAGGCCAGGGGGACCAGCCCCAGCATTTT. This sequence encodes CASSVGQGDQPQHF.

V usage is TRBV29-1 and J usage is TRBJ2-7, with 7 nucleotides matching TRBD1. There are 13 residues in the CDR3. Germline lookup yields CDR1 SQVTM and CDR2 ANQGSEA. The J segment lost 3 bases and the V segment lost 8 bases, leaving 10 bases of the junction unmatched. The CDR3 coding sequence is TGCAGCATCCAAGGGGGCTTTGGCTACGAGCAGTACTTC. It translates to CSIQGGFGYEQYF.

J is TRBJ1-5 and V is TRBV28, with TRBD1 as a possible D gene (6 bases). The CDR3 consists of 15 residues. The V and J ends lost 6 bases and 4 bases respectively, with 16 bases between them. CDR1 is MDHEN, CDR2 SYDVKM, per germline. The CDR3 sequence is CASSVIQGLNQPQHF. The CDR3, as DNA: TGTGCCAGCAGCGTTATACAGGGCCTTAATCAGCCCCAGCATTTT.

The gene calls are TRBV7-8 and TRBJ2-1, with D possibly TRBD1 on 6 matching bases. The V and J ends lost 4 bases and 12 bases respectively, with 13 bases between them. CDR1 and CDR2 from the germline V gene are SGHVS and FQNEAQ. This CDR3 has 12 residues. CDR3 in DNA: TGTGCCAGCAGCTCGTCACAGGGATCGCAGTTCTTC. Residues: CASSSSQGSQFF.

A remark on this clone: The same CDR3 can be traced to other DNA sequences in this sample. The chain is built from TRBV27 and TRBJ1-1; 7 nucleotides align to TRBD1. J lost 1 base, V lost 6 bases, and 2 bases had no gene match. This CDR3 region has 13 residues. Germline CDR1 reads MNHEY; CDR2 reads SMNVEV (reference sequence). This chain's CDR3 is CASSWTGNTEAFF. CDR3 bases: TGTGCCAGCAGCTGGACAGGGAACACTGAAGCTTTCTTT.

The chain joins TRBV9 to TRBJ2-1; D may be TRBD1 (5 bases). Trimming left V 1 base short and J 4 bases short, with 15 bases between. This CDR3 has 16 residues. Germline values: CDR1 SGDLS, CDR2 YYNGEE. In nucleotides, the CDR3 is TGTGCCAGCAGCGTACAGGGCCAGCACGGGTACAATGAGCAGTTCTTC. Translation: CASSVQGQHGYNEQFF.

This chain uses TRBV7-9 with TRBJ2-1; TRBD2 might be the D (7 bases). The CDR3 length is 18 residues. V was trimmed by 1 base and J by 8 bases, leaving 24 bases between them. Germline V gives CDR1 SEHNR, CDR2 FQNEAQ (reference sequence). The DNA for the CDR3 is TGTGCCAGCAGCTTAGTGGGTGACGGGGGGCCCCCTTTCTATGAGCAGTTCTTC. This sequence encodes CASSLVGDGGPPFYEQFF.

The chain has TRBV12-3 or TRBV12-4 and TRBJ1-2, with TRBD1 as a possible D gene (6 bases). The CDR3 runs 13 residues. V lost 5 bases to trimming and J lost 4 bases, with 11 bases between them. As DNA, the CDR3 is TGTGCCAGCAGTCAACAGGGCCCCTATGGCTACACCTTC. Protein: CASSQQGPYGYTF.

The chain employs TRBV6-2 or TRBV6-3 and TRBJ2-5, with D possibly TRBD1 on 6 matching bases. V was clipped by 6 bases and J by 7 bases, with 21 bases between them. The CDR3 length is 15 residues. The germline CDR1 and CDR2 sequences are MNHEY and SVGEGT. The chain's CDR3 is CASSIRETGLGTQYF. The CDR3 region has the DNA TGTGCCAGCAGCATTAGAGAAACAGGGTTGGGGACCCAGTACTTC.

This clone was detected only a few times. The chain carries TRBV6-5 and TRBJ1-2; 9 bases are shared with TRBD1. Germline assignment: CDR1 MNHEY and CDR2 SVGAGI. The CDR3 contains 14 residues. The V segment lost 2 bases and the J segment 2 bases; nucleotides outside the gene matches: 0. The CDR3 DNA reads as TGTGCCAGCAGTTACGGGACAGGGAACTATGGCTACACCTTC. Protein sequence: CASSYGTGNYGYTF.

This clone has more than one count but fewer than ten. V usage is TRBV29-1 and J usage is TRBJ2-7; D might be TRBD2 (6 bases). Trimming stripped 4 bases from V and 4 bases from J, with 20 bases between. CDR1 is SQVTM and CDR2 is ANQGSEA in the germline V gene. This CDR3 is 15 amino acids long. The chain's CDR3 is CSVVSVAEEIYEQYF. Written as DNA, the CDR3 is TGCAGCGTTGTTTCCGTAGCGGAGGAAATATACGAGCAGTACTTC.

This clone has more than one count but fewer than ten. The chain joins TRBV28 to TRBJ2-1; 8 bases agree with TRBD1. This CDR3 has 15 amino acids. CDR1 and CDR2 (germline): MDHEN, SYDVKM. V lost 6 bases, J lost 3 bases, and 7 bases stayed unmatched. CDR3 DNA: TGTGCCAGCAGGAGGGACAGGTTGGGCTACAATGAGCAGTTCTTC. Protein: CASRRDRLGYNEQFF. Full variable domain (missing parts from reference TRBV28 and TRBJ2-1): DVKVTQSSRYLVKRTGEKVFLECVQDMDHENMFWYRQDPGLGLRLIYFSYDVKMKEKGDIPEGYSVSREKKERFSLILESASTNQTSMYLCASRRDRLGYNEQFFGPGTRLTVL.

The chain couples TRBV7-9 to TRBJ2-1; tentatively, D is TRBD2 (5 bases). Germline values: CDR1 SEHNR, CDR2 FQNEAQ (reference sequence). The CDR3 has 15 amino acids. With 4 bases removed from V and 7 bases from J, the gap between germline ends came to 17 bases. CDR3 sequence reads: CASSWRLERENEQFF. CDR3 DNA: TGTGCCAGCAGCTGGAGGCTAGAAAGGGAAAATGAGCAGTTCTTC.

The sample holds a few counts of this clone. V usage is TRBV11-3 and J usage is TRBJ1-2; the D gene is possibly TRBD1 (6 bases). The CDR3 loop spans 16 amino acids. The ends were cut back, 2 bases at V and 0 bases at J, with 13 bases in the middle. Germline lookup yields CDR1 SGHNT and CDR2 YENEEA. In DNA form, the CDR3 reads TGTGCCAGCAGCTTAACAGGGCCACCTTCTAACTATGGCTACACCTTC. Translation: CASSLTGPPSNYGYTF.

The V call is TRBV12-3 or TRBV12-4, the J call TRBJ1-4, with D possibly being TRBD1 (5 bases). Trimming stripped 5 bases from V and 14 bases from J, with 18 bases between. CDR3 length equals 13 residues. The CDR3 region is CASSEGTSEFLFF. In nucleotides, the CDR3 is TGTGCCAGCAGTGAGGGGACTTCGGAGTTCCTGTTTTTT.